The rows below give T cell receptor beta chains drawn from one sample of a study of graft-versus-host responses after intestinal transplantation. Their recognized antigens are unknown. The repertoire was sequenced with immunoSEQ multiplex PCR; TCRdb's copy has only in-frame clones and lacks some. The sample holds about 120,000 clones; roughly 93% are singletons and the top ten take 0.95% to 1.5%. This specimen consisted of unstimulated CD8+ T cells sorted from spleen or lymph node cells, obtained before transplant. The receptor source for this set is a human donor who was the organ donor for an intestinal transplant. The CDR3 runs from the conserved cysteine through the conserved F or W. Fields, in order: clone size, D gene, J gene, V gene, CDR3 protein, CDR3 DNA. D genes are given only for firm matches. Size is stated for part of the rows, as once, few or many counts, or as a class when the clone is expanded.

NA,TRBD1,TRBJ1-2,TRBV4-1,CASGQDGGTGAYGYTF,TGCGCCAGCGGCCAAGATGGTGGGACAGGGGCCTATGGCTACACCTTC
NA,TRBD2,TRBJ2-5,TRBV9,CASSVGTSGVQETQYF,TGTGCCAGCAGCGTAGGGACTAGCGGGGTACAAGAGACCCAGTACTTC
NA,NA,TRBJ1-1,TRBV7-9,CASSLGNNEAFF,TGTGCCAGCAGCTTAGGAAACAATGAAGCTTTCTTT
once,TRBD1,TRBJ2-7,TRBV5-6,CASSPRDRGRTNYVQYF,TGTGCCAGCAGCCCCCGGGACAGGGGGCGTACCAACTACGTGCAGTACTTC
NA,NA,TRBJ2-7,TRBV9,CASSLRSYEQYF,TGTGCCAGCAGCTTACGTTCCTACGAGCAGTACTTC
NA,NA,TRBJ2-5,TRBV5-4,CASREWGYQETQYF,TGTGCCAGCAGGGAGTGGGGGTACCAAGAGACCCAGTACTTC
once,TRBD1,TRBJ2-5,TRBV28,CASMDKNRGKETQYF,TGTGCCAGCATGGACAAGAACAGGGGAAAAGAGACCCAGTACTTC
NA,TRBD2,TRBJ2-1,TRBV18,CASSPGLAYEQFF,TGTGCCAGCTCACCGGGACTAGCTTATGAGCAGTTCTTC
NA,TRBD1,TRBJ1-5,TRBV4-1,CASSQEWGQENQPQHF,TGCGCCAGCAGCCAAGAATGGGGACAGGAGAATCAGCCCCAGCATTTT
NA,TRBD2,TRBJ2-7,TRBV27,CASGGRGTSGYEQYF,TGTGCCAGCGGGGGAAGGGGGACTAGCGGCTACGAGCAGTACTTC
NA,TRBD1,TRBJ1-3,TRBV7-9,CASSAGGAFVTIYF,TGTGCCAGCAGCGCAGGGGGCGCTTTTGTCACCATATATTTT
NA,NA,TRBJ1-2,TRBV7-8,CASSSSWGMSRTGYTF,TGTGCCAGCAGCTCTTCCTGGGGCATGAGTCGAACAGGCTACACCTTC
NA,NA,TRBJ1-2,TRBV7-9,CASSLKVAQQNGYTF,TGTGCCAGCAGCTTAAAAGTGGCCCAACAAAACGGCTACACCTTC
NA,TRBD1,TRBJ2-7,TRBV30,CAWSGGQAYEQYF,TGTGCCTGGAGTGGGGGACAGGCCTACGAGCAGTACTTC
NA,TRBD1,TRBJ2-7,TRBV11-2,CASSWDRGYEQYF,TGTGCCAGCAGCTGGGACAGGGGGTACGAGCAGTACTTC
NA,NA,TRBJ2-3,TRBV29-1,CSVAVVGWNTDTQYF,TGCAGCGTTGCGGTAGTCGGCTGGAACACAGATACGCAGTATTTT
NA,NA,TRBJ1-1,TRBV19,CASSIGFGSGTEAFF,TGTGCCAGTAGTATCGGGTTCGGGTCAGGCACTGAAGCTTTCTTT